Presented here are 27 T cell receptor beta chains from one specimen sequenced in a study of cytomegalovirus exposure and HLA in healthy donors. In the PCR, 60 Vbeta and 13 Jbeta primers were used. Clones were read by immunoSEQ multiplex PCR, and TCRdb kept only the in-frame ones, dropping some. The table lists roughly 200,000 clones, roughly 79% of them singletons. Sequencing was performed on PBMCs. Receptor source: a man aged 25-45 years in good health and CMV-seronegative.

The CDR3 sequence: CASSQIVWGHGELFF. The CDR3 DNA reads TGTGCCAGCAGCCAAATCGTCTGGGGCCACGGGGAGCTGTTTTTT. The rearrangement uses TRBV14 and TRBJ2-2; a possible D gene is TRBD1 (5 bases). The V gene's germline CDR1 is SGHDN and CDR2 FVKESK. CDR3 size: 15 residues. V lost 2 bases to trimming and J lost 7 bases, with 14 bases between them. The variable domain in full, with the rest retrieved from reference TRBV14 and TRBJ2-2, is EAGVTQFPSHSVIEKGQTVTLRCDPISGHDNLYWYRRVMGKEIKFLLHFVKESKQDESGMPNNRFLAERTGGTYSTLKVQPAELEDSGVYFCASSQIVWGHGELFFGEGSRLTVL.

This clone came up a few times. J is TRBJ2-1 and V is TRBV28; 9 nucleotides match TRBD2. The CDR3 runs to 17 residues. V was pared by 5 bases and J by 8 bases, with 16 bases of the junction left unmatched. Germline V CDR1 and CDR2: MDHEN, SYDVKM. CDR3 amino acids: CASSPVGREGLIHEQFF. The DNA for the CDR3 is TGTGCCAGCAGTCCGGTAGGGCGGGAGGGCCTGATTCATGAGCAGTTCTTC.

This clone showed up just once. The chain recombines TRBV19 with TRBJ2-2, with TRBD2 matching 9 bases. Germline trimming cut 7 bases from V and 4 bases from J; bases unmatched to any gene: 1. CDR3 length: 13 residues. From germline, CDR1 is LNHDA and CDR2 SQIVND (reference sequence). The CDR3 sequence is CASTAGGTGELFF. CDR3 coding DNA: TGTGCCAGTACAGCGGGAGGCACCGGGGAGCTGTTTTTT.

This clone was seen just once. The CDR3 region is CASSPAAGGILDTEAFF. CDR3 nucleotides: TGTGCCAGCAGCCCCGCGGCAGGGGGTATCCTGGACACTGAAGCTTTCTTT. The V gene is TRBV9, the J gene TRBJ1-1; TRBD1 matches 7 bases. Germline CDR1 and CDR2: SGDLS and YYNGEE. V gave up 4 bases and J gave up 3 bases; unmatched junction bases: 15. The CDR3 is 17 amino acids.

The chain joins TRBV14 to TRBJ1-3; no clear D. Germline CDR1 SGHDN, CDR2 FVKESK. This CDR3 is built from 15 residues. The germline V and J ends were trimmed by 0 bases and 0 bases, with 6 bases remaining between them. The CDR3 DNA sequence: TGTGCCAGCAGCCAAGATGCCAGCTCTGGAAACACCATATATTTT. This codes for CASSQDASSGNTIYF.

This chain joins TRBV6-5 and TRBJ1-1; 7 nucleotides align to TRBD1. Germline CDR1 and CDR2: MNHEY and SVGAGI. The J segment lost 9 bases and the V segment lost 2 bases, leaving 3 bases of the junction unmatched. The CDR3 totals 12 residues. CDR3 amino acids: CASSYRQGQAFF. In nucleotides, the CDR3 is TGTGCCAGCAGTTACAGACAGGGACAAGCTTTCTTT.

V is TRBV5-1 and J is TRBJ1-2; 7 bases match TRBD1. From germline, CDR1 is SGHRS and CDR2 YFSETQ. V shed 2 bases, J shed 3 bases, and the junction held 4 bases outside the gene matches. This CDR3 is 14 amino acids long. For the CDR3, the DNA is TGCGCCAGCAGCTTCCAAGGGACAGACTATGGCTACACCTTC. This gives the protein CASSFQGTDYGYTF.

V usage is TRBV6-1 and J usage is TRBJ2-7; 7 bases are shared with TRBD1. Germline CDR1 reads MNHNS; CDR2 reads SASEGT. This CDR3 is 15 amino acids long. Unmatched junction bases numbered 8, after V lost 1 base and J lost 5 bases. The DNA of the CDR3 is TGTGCCAGCAGTGAAGAGCCTACAGGGGCGGACGAGCAGTACTTC. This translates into CASSEEPTGADEQYF.

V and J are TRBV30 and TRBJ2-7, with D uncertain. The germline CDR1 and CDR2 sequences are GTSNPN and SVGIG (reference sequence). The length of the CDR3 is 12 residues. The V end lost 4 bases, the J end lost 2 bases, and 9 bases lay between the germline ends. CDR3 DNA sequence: TGTGCCTGGAAGCCCGGAGCCTACGAGCAGTACTTC. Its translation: CAWKPGAYEQYF.

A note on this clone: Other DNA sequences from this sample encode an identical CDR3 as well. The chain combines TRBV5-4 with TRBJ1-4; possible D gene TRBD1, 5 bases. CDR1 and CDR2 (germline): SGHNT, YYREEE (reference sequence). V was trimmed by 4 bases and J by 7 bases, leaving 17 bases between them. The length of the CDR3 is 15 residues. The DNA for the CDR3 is TGTGCCAGCAGCGACAGCGGAGGGGTGATTGAAAAACTGTTTTTT. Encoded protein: CASSDSGGVIEKLFF.

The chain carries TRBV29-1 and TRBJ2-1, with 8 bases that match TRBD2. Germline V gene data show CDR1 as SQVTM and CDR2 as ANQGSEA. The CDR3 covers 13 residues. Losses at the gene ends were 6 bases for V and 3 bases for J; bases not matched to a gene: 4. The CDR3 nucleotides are TGCAGCGTCGGGGGGGTCATCTACAATGAGCAGTTCTTC. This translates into CSVGGVIYNEQFF.

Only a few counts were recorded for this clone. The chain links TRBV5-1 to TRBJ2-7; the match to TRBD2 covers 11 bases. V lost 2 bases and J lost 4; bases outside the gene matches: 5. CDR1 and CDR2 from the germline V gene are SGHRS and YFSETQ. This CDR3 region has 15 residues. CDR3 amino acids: CASSLGLAGRYEQYF. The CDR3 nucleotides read TGCGCCAGCAGCTTAGGACTAGCGGGCAGATACGAGCAGTACTTC.

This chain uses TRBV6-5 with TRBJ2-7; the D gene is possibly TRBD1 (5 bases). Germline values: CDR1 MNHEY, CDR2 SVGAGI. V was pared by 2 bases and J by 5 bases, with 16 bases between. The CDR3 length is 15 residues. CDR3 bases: TGTGCCAGCAGTTACAGCTCAGGGCGGCTGCACGAGCAGTACTTC. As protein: CASSYSSGRLHEQYF.

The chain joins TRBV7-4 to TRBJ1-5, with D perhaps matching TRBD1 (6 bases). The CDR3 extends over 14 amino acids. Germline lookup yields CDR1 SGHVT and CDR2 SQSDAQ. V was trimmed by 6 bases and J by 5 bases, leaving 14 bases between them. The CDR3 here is CASSTRDIDQPQHF. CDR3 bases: TGTGCCAGCAGTACTAGGGACATTGATCAGCCCCAGCATTTT. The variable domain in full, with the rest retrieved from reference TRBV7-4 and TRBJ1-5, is GAGVSQSPRYKVAKRGRDVALRCDSISGHVTLYWYRQTLGQGSEVLTYSQSDAQRDKSGRPSGRFSAERPERSVSTLKIQRTEQGDSAVYLCASSTRDIDQPQHFGDGTRLSIL.

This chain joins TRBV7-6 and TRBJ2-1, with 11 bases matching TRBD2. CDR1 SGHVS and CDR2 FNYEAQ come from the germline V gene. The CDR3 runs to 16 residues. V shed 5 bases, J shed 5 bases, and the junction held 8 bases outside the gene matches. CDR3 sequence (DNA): TGTGCCAGCAGCCGTAGCGGGAGGGGAAGCAACAATGAGCAGTTCTTC. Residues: CASSRSGRGSNNEQFF.

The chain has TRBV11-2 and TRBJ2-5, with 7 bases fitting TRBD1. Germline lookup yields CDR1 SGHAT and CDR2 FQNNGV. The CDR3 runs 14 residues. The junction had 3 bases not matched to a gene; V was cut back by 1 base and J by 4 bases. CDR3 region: CASSLGGGLETQYF. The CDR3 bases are TGTGCCAGCAGCTTAGGAGGGGGCCTAGAGACCCAGTACTTC.

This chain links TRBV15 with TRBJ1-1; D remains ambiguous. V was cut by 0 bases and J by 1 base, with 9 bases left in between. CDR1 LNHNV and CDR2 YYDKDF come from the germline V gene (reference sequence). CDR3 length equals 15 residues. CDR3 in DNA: TGTGCCACCAGCAGAGATAGTAAGAAGAACACTGAAGCTTTCTTT. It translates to CATSRDSKKNTEAFF.

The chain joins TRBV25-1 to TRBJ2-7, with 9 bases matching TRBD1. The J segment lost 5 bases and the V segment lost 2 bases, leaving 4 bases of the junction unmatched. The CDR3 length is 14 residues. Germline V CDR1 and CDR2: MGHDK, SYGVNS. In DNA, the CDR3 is TGTGCCAGCAGTGAAACAGGGGGCCTCGACGAGCAGTACTTC. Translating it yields CASSETGGLDEQYF.

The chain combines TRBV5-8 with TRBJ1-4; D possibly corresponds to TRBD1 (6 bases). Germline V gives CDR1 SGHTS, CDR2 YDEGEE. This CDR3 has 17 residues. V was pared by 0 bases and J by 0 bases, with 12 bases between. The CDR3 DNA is TGTGCCAGCAGCTTGGGGTGGACAGCCGCAACTAATGAAAAACTGTTTTTT. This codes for CASSLGWTAATNEKLFF.

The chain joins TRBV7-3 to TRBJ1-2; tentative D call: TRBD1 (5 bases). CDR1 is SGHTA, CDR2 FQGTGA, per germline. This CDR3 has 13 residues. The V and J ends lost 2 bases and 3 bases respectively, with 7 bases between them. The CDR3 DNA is TGTGCCAGCAGCTTAGGGGGGGACTATGGCTACACCTTC. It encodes CASSLGGDYGYTF.

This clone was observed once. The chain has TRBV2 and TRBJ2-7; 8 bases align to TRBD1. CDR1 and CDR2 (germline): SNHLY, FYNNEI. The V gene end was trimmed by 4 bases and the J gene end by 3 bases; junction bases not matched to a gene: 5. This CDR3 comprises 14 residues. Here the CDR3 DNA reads TGTGCCAGCAGTGTCGGACAGGGAGGCTACGAGCAGTACTTC. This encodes CASSVGQGGYEQYF.

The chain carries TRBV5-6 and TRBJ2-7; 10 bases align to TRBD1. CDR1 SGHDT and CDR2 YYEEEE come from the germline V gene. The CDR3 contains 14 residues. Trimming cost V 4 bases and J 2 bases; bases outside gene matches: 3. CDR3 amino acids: CASSEDRGTYEQYF. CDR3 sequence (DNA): TGTGCCAGCAGCGAGGACAGGGGGACCTACGAGCAGTACTTC.

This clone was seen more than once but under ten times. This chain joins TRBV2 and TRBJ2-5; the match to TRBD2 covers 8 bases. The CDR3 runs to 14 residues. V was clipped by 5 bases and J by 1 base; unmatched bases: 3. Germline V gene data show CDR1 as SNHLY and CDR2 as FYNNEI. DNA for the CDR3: TGTGCCAGCAGTCGGGCGGGAGGCCAAGAGACCCAGTACTTC. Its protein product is CASSRAGGQETQYF.

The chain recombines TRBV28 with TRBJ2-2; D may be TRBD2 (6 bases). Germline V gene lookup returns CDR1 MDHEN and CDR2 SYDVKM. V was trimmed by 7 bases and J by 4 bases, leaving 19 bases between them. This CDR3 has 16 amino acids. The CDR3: CASNTDQAGGTGELFF. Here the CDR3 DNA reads TGTGCCAGCAATACCGACCAGGCCGGGGGCACCGGGGAGCTGTTTTTT.

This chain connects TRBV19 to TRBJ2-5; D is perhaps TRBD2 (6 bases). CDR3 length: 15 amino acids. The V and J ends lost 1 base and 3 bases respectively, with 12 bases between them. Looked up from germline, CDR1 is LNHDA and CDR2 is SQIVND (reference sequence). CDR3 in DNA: TGTGCCAGTAGTATAGTTCTCAGGGAGGAAGAGACCCAGTACTTC. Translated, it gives CASSIVLREEETQYF.

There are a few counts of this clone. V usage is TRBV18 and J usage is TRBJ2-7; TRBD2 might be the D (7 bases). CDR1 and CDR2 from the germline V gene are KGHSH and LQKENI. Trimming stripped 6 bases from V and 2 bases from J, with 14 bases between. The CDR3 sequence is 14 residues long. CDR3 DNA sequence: TGTGCCAGCTCCCGGGGGGCGGGAACCTACGAGCAGTACTTC. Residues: CASSRGAGTYEQYF. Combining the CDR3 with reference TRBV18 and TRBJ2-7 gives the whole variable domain NAGVMQNPRHLVRRRGQEARLRCSPMKGHSHVYWYRQLPEEGLKFMVYLQKENIIDESGMPKERFSAEFPKEGPSILRIQQVVRGDSAAYFCASSRGAGTYEQYFGPGTRLTVT.

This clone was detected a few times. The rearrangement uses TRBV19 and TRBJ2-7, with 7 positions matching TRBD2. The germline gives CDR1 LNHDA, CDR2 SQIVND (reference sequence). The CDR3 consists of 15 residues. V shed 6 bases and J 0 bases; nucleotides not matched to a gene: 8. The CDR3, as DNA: TGTGCCAGTAGGGCCGGGGCTAGCGGCTCCTACGAGCAGTACTTC. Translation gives CASRAGASGSYEQYF.